The clone carrying this TCR beta chain was counted ten times or more. Its antigen is unidentified. The CDR3 is 15 residues long. The germline V and J ends were trimmed by 3 bases and 2 bases, with 13 bases remaining between them. Per germline, CDR1 ENHRY and CDR2 SYGVKD. The source material, RNA transcripts, was used to amplify TCR beta CDR3 regions. Carried out on the TCR CDR3, a first-round RT-PCR used the HTBI primer set. TCRdb processed the multiplex PCR reads anew with MiXCR; each CDR3 protein has one entry. The table records under 700,000 distinct CDR3 sequences, over 15% of them present only once. The sample is drawn from a study of T cells in Graves' hyperthyroidism and ophthalmopathy. Background on the study: Pretreatment peripheral blood was obtained at initial diagnosis. Study-wide results and caveats: The blood repertoire included most of the expanded thyroid clonotypes above 0.001. Ophthalmopathy, as predicted by the model, came a median roughly 6.8 months after the prediction.

Material for sequencing was blood. V is TRBV10-3 and J is TRBJ1-2; weak D call: TRBD1 (5 bases). This sequence originates from a young woman with Graves' hyperthyroidism. The CDR3 DNA reads TGTGCCATCAGTGATTTCGACAGCCCGAACTATGGCTACACCTTC. Translated: CAISDFDSPNYGYTF.